This T cell receptor beta chain was obtained from a study of cytomegalovirus exposure and HLA in healthy donors. Study in general: A preliminary data release comprised tens of millions of unique TCRs obtained from HLA-typed donors. The study, taken as a whole, reports: Researchers reported that a few CMV-associated chains were confirmed in vitro as CMV antigen-specific. Per a prior analysis, the majority of TCR beta V segments were productive roughly 87% or roughly 30% of the time.

PCR was performed using 60 Vbeta and 13 Jbeta primers. TCRdb keeps only in-frame clones here, not all; method: immunoSEQ multiplex PCR. In the table there are about 170,000 clones, 81% of which are singletons. With 2 bases clipped from V and 0 bases from J, the junction kept 3 bases outside the gene matches. Germline V lookup: CDR1 MNHNS, CDR2 SASEGT. The CDR3 consists of 15 residues. With respect to this clone: The antigen is unknown.

Samples came from healthy bone marrow donors. Source material: PBMCs. This sequence joins TRBV6-1 and TRBJ2-7, with 8 bases matching TRBD1. This clonotype was sampled from a woman younger than 35 in good health and CMV-seropositive. CDR3 residues: CASSEFRGHSYEQYF. DNA for the CDR3: TGTGCCAGCAGTGAATTCAGGGGGCACTCCTACGAGCAGTACTTC.